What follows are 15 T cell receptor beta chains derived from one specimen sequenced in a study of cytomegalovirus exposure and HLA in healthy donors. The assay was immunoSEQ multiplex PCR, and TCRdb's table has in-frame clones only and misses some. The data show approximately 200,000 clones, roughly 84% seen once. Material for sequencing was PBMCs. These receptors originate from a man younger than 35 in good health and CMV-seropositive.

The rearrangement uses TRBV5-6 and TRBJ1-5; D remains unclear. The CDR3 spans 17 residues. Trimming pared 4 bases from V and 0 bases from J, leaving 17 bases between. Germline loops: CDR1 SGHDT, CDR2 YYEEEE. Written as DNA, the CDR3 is TGTGCCAGCAGCCGACGTACCGGCGGGAATAGCAATCAGCCCCAGCATTTT. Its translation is CASSRRTGGNSNQPQHF.

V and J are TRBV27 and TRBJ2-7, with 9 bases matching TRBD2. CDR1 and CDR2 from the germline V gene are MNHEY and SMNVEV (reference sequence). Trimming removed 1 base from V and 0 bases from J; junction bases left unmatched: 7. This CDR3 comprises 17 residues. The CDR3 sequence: CASSLWLAGSSSYEQYF. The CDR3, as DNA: TGTGCCAGCAGTTTATGGCTAGCGGGATCGAGCTCCTACGAGCAGTACTTC.

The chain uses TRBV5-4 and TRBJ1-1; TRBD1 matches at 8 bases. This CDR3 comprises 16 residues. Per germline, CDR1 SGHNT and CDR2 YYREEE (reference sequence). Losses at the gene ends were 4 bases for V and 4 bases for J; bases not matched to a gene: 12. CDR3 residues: CASSPNPRGLGTEAFF. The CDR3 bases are TGTGCCAGCAGCCCAAACCCCAGGGGGCTCGGCACTGAAGCTTTCTTT.

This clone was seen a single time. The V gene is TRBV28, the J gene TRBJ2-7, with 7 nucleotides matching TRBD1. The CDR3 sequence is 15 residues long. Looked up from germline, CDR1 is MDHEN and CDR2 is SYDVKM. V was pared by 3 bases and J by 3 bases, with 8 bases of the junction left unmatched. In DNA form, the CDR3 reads TGTGCCAGCAGTTTTACCGGGACAGCACTCTACGAGCAGTACTTC. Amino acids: CASSFTGTALYEQYF.

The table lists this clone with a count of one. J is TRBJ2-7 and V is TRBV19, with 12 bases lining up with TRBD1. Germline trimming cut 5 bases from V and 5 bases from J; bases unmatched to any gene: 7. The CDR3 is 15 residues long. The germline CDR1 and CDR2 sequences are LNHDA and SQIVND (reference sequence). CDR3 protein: CASSETGTGGDEQYF. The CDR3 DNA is TGTGCCAGTAGTGAGACTGGGACAGGGGGCGACGAGCAGTACTTC. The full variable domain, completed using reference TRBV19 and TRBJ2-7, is DGGITQSPKYLFRKEGQNVTLSCEQNLNHDAMYWYRQDPGQGLRLIYYSQIVNDFQKGDIAEGYSVSREKKESFPLTVTSAQKNPTAFYLCASSETGTGGDEQYFGPGTRLTVT.

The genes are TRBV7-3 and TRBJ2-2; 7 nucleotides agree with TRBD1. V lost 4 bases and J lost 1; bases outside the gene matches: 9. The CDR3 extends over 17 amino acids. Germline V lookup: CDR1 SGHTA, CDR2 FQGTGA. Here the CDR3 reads CASSSRFSGGNTGELFF. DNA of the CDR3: TGTGCCAGCAGCTCCCGTTTTTCAGGGGGGAACACCGGGGAGCTGTTTTTT.

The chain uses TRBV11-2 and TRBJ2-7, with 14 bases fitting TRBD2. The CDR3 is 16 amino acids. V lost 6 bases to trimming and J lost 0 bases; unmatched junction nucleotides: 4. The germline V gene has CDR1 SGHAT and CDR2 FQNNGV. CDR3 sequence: CASRGTSGRYSYEQYF. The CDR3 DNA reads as TGTGCCAGCAGGGGGACTAGCGGGAGATACTCCTACGAGCAGTACTTC. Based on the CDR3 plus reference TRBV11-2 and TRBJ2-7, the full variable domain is EAGVAQSPRYKIIEKRQSVAFWCNPISGHATLYWYQQILGQGPKLLIQFQNNGVVDDSQLPKDRFSAERLKGVDSTLKIQPAKLEDSAVYLCASRGTSGRYSYEQYFGPGTRLTVT.

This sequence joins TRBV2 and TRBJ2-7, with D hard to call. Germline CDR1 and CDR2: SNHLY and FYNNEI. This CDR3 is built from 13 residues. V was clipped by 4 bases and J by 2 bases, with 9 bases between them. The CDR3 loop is CASSGVIPYEQYF. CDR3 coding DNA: TGTGCCAGCAGTGGCGTCATTCCCTACGAGCAGTACTTC.

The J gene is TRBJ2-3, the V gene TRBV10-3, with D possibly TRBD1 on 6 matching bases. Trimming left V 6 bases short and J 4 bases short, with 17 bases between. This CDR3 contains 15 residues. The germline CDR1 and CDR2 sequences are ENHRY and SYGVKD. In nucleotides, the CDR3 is TGTGCCATCAGAGCGAGGGGGATCGATGCAGATACGCAGTATTTT. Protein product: CAIRARGIDADTQYF.

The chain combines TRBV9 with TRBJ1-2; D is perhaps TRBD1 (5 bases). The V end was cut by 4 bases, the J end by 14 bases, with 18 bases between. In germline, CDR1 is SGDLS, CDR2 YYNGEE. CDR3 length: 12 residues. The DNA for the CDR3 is TGTGCCAGCAGCCCCAGGGAGGGTGCGGGGACCTTC. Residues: CASSPREGAGTF. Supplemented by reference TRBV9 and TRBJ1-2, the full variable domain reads DSGVTQTPKHLITATGQRVTLRCSPRSGDLSVYWYQQSLDQGLQFLIQYYNGEERAKGNILERFSAQQFPDLHSELNLSSLELGDSALYFCASSPREGAGTFGSGTRLTVV.

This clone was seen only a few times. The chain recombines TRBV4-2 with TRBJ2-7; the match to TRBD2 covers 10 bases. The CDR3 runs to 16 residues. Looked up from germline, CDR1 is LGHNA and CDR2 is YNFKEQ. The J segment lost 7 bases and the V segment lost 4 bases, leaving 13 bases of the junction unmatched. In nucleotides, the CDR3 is TGTGCCAGCAGCCTAGAGAGAGCGGGAGGGCCAGAGGAGCAGTACTTC. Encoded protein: CASSLERAGGPEEQYF.

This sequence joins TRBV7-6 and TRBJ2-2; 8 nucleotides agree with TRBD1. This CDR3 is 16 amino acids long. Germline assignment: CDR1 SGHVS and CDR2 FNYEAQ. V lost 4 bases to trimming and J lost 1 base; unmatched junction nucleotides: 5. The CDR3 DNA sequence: TGTGCCAGCAGCTCAACAGGGGGAGGGAACACCGGGGAGCTGTTTTTT. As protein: CASSSTGGGNTGELFF.

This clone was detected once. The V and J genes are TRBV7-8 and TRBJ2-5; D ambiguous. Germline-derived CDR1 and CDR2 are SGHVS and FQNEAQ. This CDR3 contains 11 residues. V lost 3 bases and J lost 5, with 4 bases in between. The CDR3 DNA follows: TGTGCCAGCAGCTTCATCGAGACCCAGTACTTC. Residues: CASSFIETQYF.

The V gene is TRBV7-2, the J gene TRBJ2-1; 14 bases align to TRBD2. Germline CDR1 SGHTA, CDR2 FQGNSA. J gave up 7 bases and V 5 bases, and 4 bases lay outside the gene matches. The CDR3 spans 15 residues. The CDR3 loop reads CASSTGTSGSNEQFF. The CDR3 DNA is TGTGCCAGCAGCACCGGGACTAGCGGGAGTAATGAGCAGTTCTTC.

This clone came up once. CDR3 coding DNA: TGTGCCAGCAGCGTCGGAGTCCGTTTTGAGCAGTTCTTC. Its protein is CASSVGVRFEQFF. The gene calls are TRBV9 and TRBJ2-1; no clear D. Germline V gives CDR1 SGDLS, CDR2 YYNGEE. Trimming pared 2 bases from V and 9 bases from J, leaving 12 bases between. The CDR3 covers 13 residues.